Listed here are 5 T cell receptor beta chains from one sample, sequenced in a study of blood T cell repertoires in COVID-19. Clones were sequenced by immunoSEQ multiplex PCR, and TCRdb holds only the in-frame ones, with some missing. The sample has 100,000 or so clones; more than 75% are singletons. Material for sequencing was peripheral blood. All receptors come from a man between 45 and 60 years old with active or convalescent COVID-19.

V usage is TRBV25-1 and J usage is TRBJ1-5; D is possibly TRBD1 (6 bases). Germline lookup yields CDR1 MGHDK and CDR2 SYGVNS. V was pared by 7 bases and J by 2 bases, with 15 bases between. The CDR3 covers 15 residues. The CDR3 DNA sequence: TGTGCCAGCACCGAGCCAGGGGCCGGCAATCAGCCCCAGCATTTT. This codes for CASTEPGAGNQPQHF.

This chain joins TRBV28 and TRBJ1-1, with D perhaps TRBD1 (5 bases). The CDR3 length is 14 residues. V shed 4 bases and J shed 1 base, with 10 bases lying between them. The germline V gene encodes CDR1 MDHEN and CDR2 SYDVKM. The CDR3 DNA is TGTGCCAGCAGTTCACCGCAGGGGAACACTGAAGCTTTCTTT. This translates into CASSSPQGNTEAFF.

CDR3 in DNA: TGTGCCAGTGGGGGGGGTGGATTGGCCAAAAACATTCAGTACTTC. It encodes CASGGGGLAKNIQYF. The chain is built from TRBV2 and TRBJ2-4, with 7 bases fitting TRBD2. The length of the CDR3 is 15 residues. Germline V gene data show CDR1 as SNHLY and CDR2 as FYNNEI. J lost 1 base, V lost 9 bases, and 9 bases had no gene match.

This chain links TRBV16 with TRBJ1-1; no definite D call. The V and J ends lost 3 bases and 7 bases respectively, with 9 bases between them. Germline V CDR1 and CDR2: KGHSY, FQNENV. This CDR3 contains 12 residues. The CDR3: CASSQTSGEAFF. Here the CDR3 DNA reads TGTGCCAGCAGCCAGACCTCAGGTGAAGCTTTCTTT.

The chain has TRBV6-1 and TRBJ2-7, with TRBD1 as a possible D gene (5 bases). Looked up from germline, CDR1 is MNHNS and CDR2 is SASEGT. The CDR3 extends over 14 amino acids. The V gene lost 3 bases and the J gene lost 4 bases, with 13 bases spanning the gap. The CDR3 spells CASSEWQGPYEQYV. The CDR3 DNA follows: TGTGCCAGCAGTGAGTGGCAGGGCCCTTACGAGCAGTACGTC.